The present T cell receptor beta chain was sequenced within a study of cytomegalovirus exposure and HLA in healthy donors. Study overall: The roughly 130 validation repertoires used the same platform as the approximately 670 first-cohort repertoires (as reported by a later analysis).

These donors were members of the approximately 110-subject validation cohort, a group separate from the approximately 700-subject first cohort. This clone was seen at least ten times. Its antigen is as yet unknown. This CDR3 region has 16 residues. Per germline, CDR1 MNHEY and CDR2 SMNVEV (reference sequence). V dropped 4 bases and J dropped 0 bases, with 13 bases sitting between them. TCRdb's table, derived via immunoSEQ multiplex PCR, lists solely in-frame clones and lacks some. The table records a few hundred thousand clones, 80% to 90% of them present only once. Regarding the study as a whole: The study recorded more than 150 TCR beta chains that were cytomegalovirus-associated.

This chain uses TRBV27 with TRBJ1-5; maybe TRBD1 (5 bases). The sample comprised PBMCs. The clonotype comes from a woman younger than 30 in good health and CMV-seronegative. The CDR3 loop reads CASSSGTPDSNQPQHF. The CDR3 DNA reads as TGTGCCAGCAGTTCCGGGACTCCGGATAGCAATCAGCCCCAGCATTTT.